The 27 T cell receptor beta chains reported below all come from one sample, sequenced in a study of CD8 T cells in Susac syndrome. RNA in amounts of about 0.5 to 1 ug was reverse transcribed with random hexamers. Each CDR3 protein gets one entry after TCRdb re-called the immunoSEQ multiplex PCR reads with MiXCR. The sample has approximately 150,000 distinct CDR3 sequences, 80% to 95% seen once; the top ten hold more than 0.11%. Source material: CD4+ T cells from PBMCs. The receptor set was obtained from a human donor in good health.

The chain couples TRBV3-1 to TRBJ1-2, with D perhaps TRBD1 (5 bases). CDR1 and CDR2 (germline): LGHDT, YNNKEL (reference sequence). This CDR3 region has 14 residues. V was cut by 4 bases and J by 5 bases, with 14 bases left in between. The CDR3 DNA is TGTGCCAGCAGCCGACTGGGGGTAGGGTATGGCTACACCTTC. The encoded protein is CASSRLGVGYGYTF. The full variable domain, its missing parts supplied by reference TRBV3-1 and TRBJ1-2, is DTAVSQTPKYLVTQMGNDKSIKCEQNLGHDTMYWYKQDSKKFLKIMFSYNNKELIINETVPNRFSPKSPDKAHLNLHINSLELGDSAVYFCASSRLGVGYGYTFGSGTRLTVV.

Written as DNA, the CDR3 is TGCGCCAGCAGACCTACCTACATGAACACTGAAGCTTTCTTT. Protein: CASRPTYMNTEAFF. The chain combines TRBV5-1 with TRBJ1-1; D not resolved. The germline V gene has CDR1 SGHRS and CDR2 YFSETQ. The CDR3 length is 14 residues. V lost 5 bases and J lost 0, with 11 bases in between. Filled out from reference TRBV5-1 and TRBJ1-1, the complete variable domain reads KAGVTQTPRYLIKTRGQQVTLSCSPISGHRSVSWYQQTPGQGLQFLFEYFSETQRNKGNFPGRFSGRQFSNSRSEMNVSTLELGDSALYLCASRPTYMNTEAFFGQGTRLTVV.

This clonotype occurred once. The V gene is TRBV10-3, the J gene TRBJ1-3; possibly TRBD1 for D (5 bases). CDR1 and CDR2 (germline): ENHRY, SYGVKD. V lost 8 bases and J 0 bases, leaving 17 bases between the germline ends. This CDR3 spans 16 amino acids. The CDR3 DNA reads as TGTGCCATCTCCGGGGGGGGACCAAGCTCTGGAAACACCATATATTTT. Residues: CAISGGGPSSGNTIYF.

The chain joins TRBV29-1 to TRBJ2-7; D unclear. Germline values: CDR1 SQVTM, CDR2 ANQGSEA. V lost 5 bases to trimming and J lost 0 bases, with 11 bases between them. This CDR3 region has 13 residues. CDR3 nucleotide sequence: TGCAGCGTTTCCCCGCAGTCCTCCTACGAGCAGTACTTC. Translated, it gives CSVSPQSSYEQYF.

This sequence joins TRBV15 and TRBJ1-5, with a tentative D call TRBD1 (5 bases). V lost 0 bases and J lost 6, with 9 bases in between. The CDR3 is 14 residues long. The germline V gene has CDR1 LNHNV and CDR2 YYDKDF (reference sequence). The CDR3 protein is CATSRDGGAQPQHF. Written as DNA, the CDR3 is TGTGCCACCAGCAGAGACGGGGGTGCTCAGCCCCAGCATTTT.

The chain employs TRBV5-1 and TRBJ1-1; unclear D gene. V was trimmed by 0 bases and J by 0 bases, leaving 6 bases between them. Germline V gene lookup returns CDR1 SGHRS and CDR2 YFSETQ. The CDR3 sequence is 14 residues long. The CDR3, as DNA: TGCGCCAGCAGCTTGGACGGTATGAACACTGAAGCTTTCTTT. Protein product: CASSLDGMNTEAFF. The entire variable domain, with the rest obtained from reference TRBV5-1 and TRBJ1-1, is as follows: KAGVTQTPRYLIKTRGQQVTLSCSPISGHRSVSWYQQTPGQGLQFLFEYFSETQRNKGNFPGRFSGRQFSNSRSEMNVSTLELGDSALYLCASSLDGMNTEAFFGQGTRLTVV.

The chain joins TRBV6-5 to TRBJ1-2, with 9 positions matching TRBD1. From germline, CDR1 is MNHEY and CDR2 SVGAGI. The CDR3 contains 13 residues. V gave up 8 bases and J gave up 5 bases; unmatched junction bases: 6. In DNA form, the CDR3 reads TGTGCCAGCCGACAGGGGGAGGGGTATGGCTACACCTTC. Its translation is CASRQGEGYGYTF.

This chain links TRBV19 with TRBJ1-1; D gene unclear. There are 14 residues in the CDR3. Germline V gene sequence: CDR1 LNHDA, CDR2 SQIVND (reference sequence). Deletions cut 6 bases from V and 0 bases from J, with 11 bases between. CDR3 sequence reads: CASSPAGLNTEAFF. CDR3 nucleotide sequence: TGTGCCAGTAGCCCCGCGGGGTTGAACACTGAAGCTTTCTTT.

This clonotype was found a few times. The chain recombines TRBV29-1 with TRBJ2-1; D is undetermined. This CDR3 region has 14 residues. Germline V gene data show CDR1 as SQVTM and CDR2 as ANQGSEA. Trimming left V 0 bases short and J 3 bases short, with 9 bases between. The CDR3 is CSVEDPSIYNEQFF. The CDR3 bases are TGCAGCGTTGAAGATCCTAGTATCTACAATGAGCAGTTCTTC.

This rearrangement joins TRBV12-3 or TRBV12-4 to TRBJ1-4; 8 bases agree with TRBD1. Trimming removed 8 bases from V and 2 bases from J; junction bases left unmatched: 10. The CDR3 consists of 16 residues. CDR3 residues: CASAPGQGATNEKLFF. DNA of the CDR3: TGTGCCAGCGCGCCGGGCCAGGGGGCGACTAATGAAAAACTGTTTTTT.

This rearrangement joins TRBV6-5 to TRBJ2-6; the D gene is possibly TRBD2 (6 bases). In germline, CDR1 is MNHEY, CDR2 SVGAGI. This CDR3 has 18 amino acids. Trimming left V 2 bases short and J 2 bases short, with 16 bases between. CDR3 bases: TGTGCCAGCAGTTACCTCGGGGGATCCTCAGCTGGGGCCAACGTCCTGACTTTC. Amino acids: CASSYLGGSSAGANVLTF.

This chain links TRBV19 with TRBJ1-5; tentatively, D is TRBD1 (5 bases). The CDR3 length is 15 residues. V was clipped by 0 bases and J by 4 bases, with 10 bases between them. The germline CDR1 and CDR2 sequences are LNHDA and SQIVND (reference sequence). CDR3 nucleotide sequence: TGTGCCAGTAGTATAGATAGGGGATTTAATCAGCCCCAGCATTTT. Its protein product is CASSIDRGFNQPQHF.

J is TRBJ2-1 and V is TRBV5-4; D is possibly TRBD1 (7 bases). The CDR3 consists of 14 residues. Trimming removed 5 bases at V and 12 bases at J, with 21 bases between. CDR1 is SGHNT, CDR2 YYREEE, per germline (reference sequence). The DNA of the CDR3 is TGTGCCAGCAGTCTGACGCAGGGGGGCTTCCGGCAGTTCTTC. Encoded protein: CASSLTQGGFRQFF.

This clonotype appeared a single time. The chain employs TRBV5-1 and TRBJ1-6; 7 bases are a match to TRBD1. Trimming took 7 bases from V and 7 from J; bases not matched to a gene: 8. CDR3 size: 14 residues. Germline values: CDR1 SGHRS, CDR2 YFSETQ. The CDR3 DNA follows: TGCGCCAGCGGAACGACAGGGCTCAATTCACCCCTCCACTTT. Its translation is CASGTTGLNSPLHF.

This sequence joins TRBV25-1 and TRBJ2-7; possibly TRBD2 for D (5 bases). This CDR3 comprises 12 residues. The germline V gene encodes CDR1 MGHDK and CDR2 SYGVNS. CDR3 nucleotide sequence: TGTGTCGTCAGAGGGTCCACCTACGAGCAGTACTTC. It encodes CVVRGSTYEQYF.

This chain uses TRBV20-1 with TRBJ2-7; unclear D gene. V was shortened by 4 bases and J by 4 bases, with 8 bases between the two germline ends. The CDR3 is 11 residues long. The V gene's germline CDR1 is DFQATT and CDR2 SNEGSKA (reference sequence). CDR3 bases: TGCAGTGCTAAAACGGAGTACGAGCAGTACTTC. Amino acid sequence: CSAKTEYEQYF.

V and J are TRBV5-1 and TRBJ2-7, with a possible D match to TRBD2 (6 bases). V lost 0 bases, J lost 6 bases, and 13 bases lay in between. The CDR3 runs to 14 residues. CDR1 is SGHRS, CDR2 YFSETQ, per germline. The CDR3 is CASSLGFGGTEQYF. The CDR3 DNA follows: TGCGCCAGCAGCTTGGGTTTTGGGGGGACCGAGCAGTACTTC.

This clonotype was found once. The V gene is TRBV29-1, the J gene TRBJ2-6, with 12 bases matching TRBD1. The germline gives CDR1 SQVTM, CDR2 ANQGSEA. This CDR3 spans 12 amino acids. V lost 6 bases, J lost 12 bases, and 3 bases stayed unmatched. CDR3 DNA: TGCAGCGTGGGACAGGGGGCTGGCGTCCTGACTTTC. Residues: CSVGQGAGVLTF.

This clonotype was observed a few times. This chain uses TRBV2 with TRBJ2-3; 8 bases are a match to TRBD1. Germline V gene lookup returns CDR1 SNHLY and CDR2 FYNNEI. The CDR3 is 14 amino acids. V shed 6 bases, J shed 1 base, and the junction held 3 bases outside the gene matches. The CDR3 protein is CASSGGQGTDTQYF. As DNA, the CDR3 is TGTGCCAGCAGCGGGGGACAGGGCACAGATACGCAGTATTTT.

The V and J genes are TRBV11-1 and TRBJ1-1, with a tentative D call TRBD1 (6 bases). With 5 bases removed from V and 1 base from J, the gap between germline ends came to 17 bases. CDR1 and CDR2 (germline): SGHAT, FQDESV (reference sequence). The CDR3 loop spans 16 amino acids. The CDR3 DNA follows: TGTGCCAGCAGCCCAGGGGACCTGGGGGAGAACACTGAAGCTTTCTTT. Its protein product is CASSPGDLGENTEAFF. Supplemented by reference TRBV11-1 and TRBJ1-1, the full variable domain reads EAEVAQSPRYKITEKSQAVAFWCDPISGHATLYWYRQILGQGPELLVQFQDESVVDDSQLPKDRFSAERLKGVDSTLKIQPAELGDSAMYLCASSPGDLGENTEAFFGQGTRLTVV.

The rearrangement uses TRBV29-1 and TRBJ1-2, with 7 bases matching TRBD1. CDR1 and CDR2 (germline): SQVTM, ANQGSEA. The junction had 11 bases not matched to a gene; V was cut back by 6 bases and J by 1 base. This CDR3 has 15 residues. CDR3 bases: TGCAGCGTAAGGACCACAGGGGCTTTTAACTATGGCTACACCTTC. This gives the protein CSVRTTGAFNYGYTF.

The chain has TRBV10-3 and TRBJ1-3; no clear D. CDR1 and CDR2 (germline): ENHRY, SYGVKD. This CDR3 is 16 amino acids long. Between the trimmed V and J ends, which lost 3 bases and 0 bases, there was a span of 12 bases. The CDR3 region is CAISEPSGGSGNTIYF. The CDR3 coding sequence is TGTGCCATCAGTGAACCCAGCGGCGGCTCTGGAAACACCATATATTTT.

This sequence joins TRBV12-3 or TRBV12-4 and TRBJ2-3; 8 positions agree with TRBD2. This CDR3 is 15 amino acids long. Trimming cost V 4 bases and J 4 bases; bases outside gene matches: 7. The DNA for the CDR3 is TGTGCCAGCAGTTCCCCCGGGGGGGCCCCAGATACGCAGTATTTT. Encoded protein: CASSSPGGAPDTQYF.

This chain joins TRBV2 and TRBJ1-1, with 7 nucleotides matching TRBD1. J gave up 4 bases and V 7 bases, and 9 bases lay outside the gene matches. The CDR3 length is 14 residues. CDR1 SNHLY and CDR2 FYNNEI come from the germline V gene. CDR3 DNA: TGTGCCAGCATCCAGGGGGGCTCGACCACTGAAGCTTTCTTT. As protein: CASIQGGSTTEAFF.

This sequence joins TRBV29-1 and TRBJ1-2; D not certain. Germline values: CDR1 SQVTM, CDR2 ANQGSEA. The CDR3 extends over 14 amino acids. Trimming cost V 4 bases and J 0 bases, with 12 bases left between them. The CDR3 DNA reads TGCAGCGTTGGTAGTCCAGGAACTAACTATGGCTACACCTTC. Amino acids: CSVGSPGTNYGYTF.

V gene TRBV20-1 combines with J gene TRBJ2-2; possibly TRBD1 or TRBD2 for D (5 bases each). The V end lost 1 base, the J end lost 5 bases, and 8 bases lay between the germline ends. Germline CDR1 reads DFQATT; CDR2 reads SNEGSKA (reference sequence). The CDR3 is made up of 13 amino acids. The CDR3 sequence is CSARVGETGELFF. CDR3 bases: TGCAGTGCTAGAGTGGGGGAAACCGGGGAGCTGTTTTTT.

V is TRBV20-1 and J is TRBJ1-4, with 8 bases fitting TRBD1. V was clipped by 5 bases and J by 7 bases; unmatched bases: 9. In germline, CDR1 is DFQATT, CDR2 SNEGSKA (reference sequence). This CDR3 has 14 amino acids. CDR3 bases: TGCAGTGCTCATCAGGGGGCGATTGGTGAAAAACTGTTTTTT. Protein sequence: CSAHQGAIGEKLFF.